This entry describes one TCR beta chain. Its specificity is unknown. From germline, CDR1 is SGHRS and CDR2 YFSETQ. Deletions cut 5 bases from V and 3 bases from J, with 23 bases between. The CDR3 is 17 amino acids. These data belong to a study of cytomegalovirus exposure and HLA in healthy donors. This PCR relied on a set of 60 Vbeta primers and 13 Jbeta primers. Assay: immunoSEQ multiplex PCR; the TCRdb copy retains only in-frame clones and omits some. This sample has 100,000 to 150,000 clones, with over 60% found just once. The study's findings and limits: Most CMV-associated TCR beta chains appeared HLA-restricted in a later analysis. TCR sequences were mostly rare, though some public TCRs occurred in many donors.

The clonotype comes from a woman aged 40 to 50 in good health and CMV-seropositive. The sequencing input was PBMCs. The V gene is TRBV5-1, the J gene TRBJ1-1; possible D gene TRBD1, 5 bases. The CDR3 loop reads CASSLSPQGFLYTEAFF. CDR3 sequence (DNA): TGCGCCAGCAGTTTGAGCCCCCAGGGATTTTTATACACTGAAGCTTTCTTT.